This T cell receptor beta chain was recorded in a study of blood T cell repertoires in COVID-19. Study information: Samples of COVID-19 (acute and convalescent) were obtained from the United States, Italy and Spain. PBMCs, B-cell-depleted T cells, or T cells were the source of the cDNA or gDNA that made up the material.

This clone has a single count. TCRdb's table, derived via immunoSEQ multiplex PCR, lists solely in-frame clones and lacks some. The sample shows about 160,000 clones, over 80% of them seen only once. Sequencing input: peripheral blood. The clonotype was recovered from a woman aged 60-75 years who had recovered from COVID-19.

CDR3 amino acids: CASSPGLEGTDTQYF. The DNA of the CDR3 is TGCGCCAGCAGCCCGGGACTGGAAGGCACAGATACGCAGTATTTT. The chain carries TRBV5-1 and TRBJ2-3; a weak D match, TRBD2 (6 bases). The length of the CDR3 is 15 residues. CDR1 SGHRS and CDR2 YFSETQ come from the germline V gene. The ends were cut back, 4 bases at V and 1 base at J, with 13 bases in the middle.